A selection of T cell receptor beta chains follows, all from one sample in a study of shared clonotypes between healthy human individuals. Clones were read by immunoSEQ multiplex PCR, and TCRdb kept only the in-frame ones, dropping some. This sample has hundreds of thousands of clones, with approximately 80% found just once. Sequencing was carried out using PBMCs. Receptors originate from a woman in her thirties or forties in good health. Some clones in this sample may be carry-over from other donors' samples. Both conserved end residues are part of each CDR3. D genes are given only for firm matches. A row's size may be missing; if present it is once, few, many or a size class.

cdr3_nt cdr3_aa j_call clone_size v_call d_call
TGTGCCAGCAGCTTGGGCGTCAGCACCTACGAGCAGTACTTC CASSLGVSTYEQYF TRBJ2-7 - TRBV5-5 -
TGTGCCAGTAGTATCGCTAGCGGGGGACTATACGAGCAGTACTTC CASSIASGGLYEQYF TRBJ2-7 many TRBV19 TRBD2
TGTGCCTGGAGTGTACAGGCAGGAAGGGAGCAGTACTTC CAWSVQAGREQYF TRBJ2-5 - TRBV30 -
TGTGCCAGCGGGGGAGGGCAGACCATGAACACTGAAGCTTTCTTT CASGGGQTMNTEAFF TRBJ1-1 - TRBV7-9 -
TGTGCCAGCAGCTTTGGGGGACAGGGTACCAATCAGCCCCAGCATTTT CASSFGGQGTNQPQHF TRBJ1-5 - TRBV5-4 TRBD1
TGTGCCAGCAGTGGCCTAGCGGGACTATACGAGCAGTACTTC CASSGLAGLYEQYF TRBJ2-7 - TRBV6-1 TRBD2
TGTGCCAGCCCGGCGGCTAGCCGACAACCCGAAAGCTCCTACGAGCAGTACTTC CASPAASRQPESSYEQYF TRBJ2-7 once TRBV21-1 -
TGTGCCAGCAGCCCAAGTAGGCCAGAGACCCAGTACTTC CASSPSRPETQYF TRBJ2-5 - TRBV7-3 -
TGCGCCAGCAGCTTGGATGGCTCACGACTCGAAAAACTGTTTTTT CASSLDGSRLEKLFF TRBJ1-4 few TRBV5-1 -
TGTGCCAGCAGCTCACAGGGGGCACACAATGAGCAGTTCTTC CASSSQGAHNEQFF TRBJ2-1 - TRBV5-4 TRBD1
TGTGCCAGCAAAGGGACAGGGGGCTCCCACGAGCAGTACTTC CASKGTGGSHEQYF TRBJ2-7 - TRBV28 TRBD1
TGTGCCAGCAGTTTACGGGTTACTGAAGCTTTCTTT CASSLRVTEAFF TRBJ1-1 - TRBV28 -
TGTGCCAGCAGCCCCAGAGGTAGCCCAGGCAATGAGCAGTTCTTC CASSPRGSPGNEQFF TRBJ2-1 - TRBV7-9 -
TGCAGTGCTAGCAGGGGTGCTGAGCAGTTCTTC CSASRGAEQFF TRBJ2-1 - TRBV20-1 -
TGTGCCAGCAGTTCCCCAGGGGGTGATACTAATGAAAAACTGTTTTTT CASSSPGGDTNEKLFF TRBJ1-4 - TRBV6-5 TRBD1
TGTGCCAGCAGCCGCGGGCGCCAAGAGACCCAGTACTTC CASSRGRQETQYF TRBJ2-5 - TRBV7-3 -
TGTGCCAGCAGTGGGACAGGGGGGACTGAAGCTTTCTTT CASSGTGGTEAFF TRBJ1-1 few TRBV6-5 TRBD1
TGTGCCAGCAGCTTATATGGGAGCGAGCAGTACTTC CASSLYGSEQYF TRBJ2-7 - TRBV7-2 -
TGTGCCAGCAGCCAAACTCACGCTAGTCTCTACGAGCAGTACTTC CASSQTHASLYEQYF TRBJ2-7 few TRBV7-8 -
TGTGCCAGCTCACAACTACGCCAAGAGACCCAGTACTTC CASSQLRQETQYF TRBJ2-5 once TRBV18 -
TGCAGCGCAAAGACAGTTAGCTCCTACGAGCAGTACTTC CSAKTVSSYEQYF TRBJ2-7 - TRBV29-1 -
TGCGCCAGCAGCTTTATTCCAGGGGACAATCAGGCCCAGCATTTT CASSFIPGDNQAQHF TRBJ1-5 once TRBV5-1 -
TGTGCCAGCAGCTTAGGATCTAGTGGTGAGCAGTTCTTC CASSLGSSGEQFF TRBJ2-1 - TRBV7-9 -
TGTGCCAGCAGCGCGGGCCACAGGGGAGAGACCCAGTACTTC CASSAGHRGETQYF TRBJ2-5 - TRBV9 TRBD1
TGTGCCAGCAGTTTATCCCCGACAGGGCTCACCGGGGAGCTGTTTTTT CASSLSPTGLTGELFF TRBJ2-2 - TRBV28 TRBD1
TGTGCCAGCCGGGGCGGGGCTAGCACAGATACGCAGTATTTT CASRGGASTDTQYF TRBJ2-3 - TRBV7-2 -
TGCGCCAGCAGCTTGGCCGCCAGGGGCGGCTACACCTTC CASSLAARGGYTF TRBJ1-2 - TRBV5-1 -
TGTGCCAGCAGTATCACAGGGGGCTCCTACAATGAGCAGTTCTTC CASSITGGSYNEQFF TRBJ2-1 - TRBV6-4 TRBD1